Presented here are 13 T cell receptor beta chains from one specimen sequenced in a study of identical twins. TCRdb recomputed calls from the 5' RACE reads with MiXCR, one row per CDR3 protein. The sample gives approximately 500,000 distinct CDR3 sequences, nearly 15% of which show up once; 0.35% to 0.45% is in the top ten. Separately, the same data were catalogued under a study of yellow fever vaccine responses in identical twins.

Sequenced material: CD4+ T cells sorted from blood. Every receptor here comes from a woman aged 18-29 years in good health.

This clonotype was observed a handful of times. The genes are TRBV28 and TRBJ1-1, with D possibly TRBD1 on 6 matching bases. The CDR3 spans 12 residues. Germline assignment: CDR1 MDHEN and CDR2 SYDVKM. V lost 6 bases and J lost 4, with 9 bases in between. DNA for the CDR3: TGTGCCAGCAGACACAGGGCCACTGAAGCTTTCTTT. It codes for CASRHRATEAFF.

The chain couples TRBV5-8 to TRBJ2-3; 12 bases match TRBD1. The length of the CDR3 is 16 residues. The V segment lost 4 bases and the J segment 6 bases; nucleotides outside the gene matches: 9. The germline CDR1 and CDR2 sequences are SGHTS and YDEGEE. The chain's CDR3 is CASSARDRGQADTQYF. The CDR3 nucleotides are TGTGCCAGCAGCGCCCGGGACAGGGGGCAGGCGGATACGCAGTATTTT.

This clonotype was found a few times. The chain employs TRBV7-9 and TRBJ2-7; 8 bases line up with TRBD1. The CDR3 totals 12 residues. Germline lookup yields CDR1 SEHNR and CDR2 FQNEAQ (reference sequence). J gave up 11 bases and V 6 bases, and 9 bases lay outside the gene matches. The CDR3 loop reads CASSSGTGVEYF. The CDR3 DNA is TGTGCCAGCAGTTCCGGGACAGGAGTAGAGTACTTC.

This clonotype was counted at least ten times. The CDR3 protein is CASSQGAVSNQPQHF. The CDR3 nucleotides read TGTGCCAGCAGCCAAGGGGCAGTTAGCAATCAGCCCCAGCATTTT. This rearrangement joins TRBV3-1 to TRBJ1-5; D gene ambiguous. CDR1 is LGHDT and CDR2 is YNNKEL in the germline V gene (reference sequence). With 1 base removed from V and 0 bases from J, the gap between germline ends came to 7 bases. The CDR3 extends over 15 amino acids.

Points on this clonotype: The junction departs from the called germline gene at one end, perhaps through a read error. The chain has TRBV2 and TRBJ1-5; D unresolved. This CDR3 comprises 16 residues. Per germline, CDR1 SNHLY and CDR2 FYNNEI. The CDR3 region is CASSELGGRGNQPQHF. CDR3 in DNA: TGTGCTAGCAGTGAACTGGGAGGGAGGGGCAATCAGCCCCAGCATTTT. The whole variable domain, filled in from reference TRBV2 and TRBJ1-5, reads EPEVTQTPSHQVTQMGQEVILRCVPISNHLYFYWYRQILGQKVEFLVSFYNNEISEKSEIFDDQFSVERPDGSNFTLKIRSTKLEDSAMYFCASSELGGRGNQPQHFGDGTRLSIL.

The chain employs TRBV5-1 and TRBJ2-1, with D maybe TRBD2 (5 bases). CDR3 size: 18 residues. V was pared by 0 bases and J by 0 bases, with 16 bases between. Germline loops: CDR1 SGHRS, CDR2 YFSETQ. This CDR3 is CASSLGASPLSSYNEQFF. The CDR3 DNA is TGCGCCAGCAGCTTGGGGGCTAGCCCATTGAGCTCCTACAATGAGCAGTTCTTC.

This clonotype came up many times. The V call is TRBV5-1, the J call TRBJ1-1; 7 nucleotides agree with TRBD1. This CDR3 is built from 13 residues. Germline values: CDR1 SGHRS, CDR2 YFSETQ. The trim removed 1 base at V and 4 bases at J, leaving 1 base unmatched. The CDR3 loop is CASSLRQGTEAFF. In DNA, the CDR3 is TGCGCCAGCAGCTTGCGACAGGGCACTGAAGCTTTCTTT.

The rearrangement uses TRBV20-1 and TRBJ2-1; 8 bases are shared with TRBD2. CDR1 and CDR2 (germline): DFQATT, SNEGSKA (reference sequence). Trimming took 3 bases from V and 8 from J; bases not matched to a gene: 6. The CDR3 length is 13 residues. CDR3 DNA sequence: TGCAGTGCTAGTAGGCTAGCGGGCGATGAGCAGTTCTTC. Translation gives CSASRLAGDEQFF.

The chain's CDR3 is CASSLWGGPTSTDTQYF. The DNA for the CDR3 is TGTGCCAGCAGCTTATGGGGGGGGCCTACTAGCACAGATACGCAGTATTTT. This chain links TRBV7-8 with TRBJ2-3; TRBD2 might be the D (7 bases). The CDR3 contains 17 residues. CDR1 is SGHVS and CDR2 is FQNEAQ in the germline V gene. Trimming shortened V by 2 bases and J by 0 bases, and 15 bases separated the two germline ends. The full variable domain, its missing parts supplied by reference TRBV7-8 and TRBJ2-3, is GAGVSQSPRYKVAKRGQDVALRCDPISGHVSLFWYQQALGQGPEFLTYFQNEAQLDKSGLPSDRFFAERPEGSVSTLKIQRTQQEDSAVYLCASSLWGGPTSTDTQYFGPGTRLTVL.

The chain employs TRBV12-3 or TRBV12-4 and TRBJ2-5, with TRBD2 identical over 7 bases. The CDR3 runs 13 residues. The junction had 7 bases not matched to a gene; V was cut back by 7 bases and J by 5 bases. The CDR3: CASTPRGEETQYF. The CDR3 DNA is TGTGCCAGCACCCCACGGGGGGAGGAGACCCAGTACTTC.

This clonotype was seen a handful of times. The rearrangement uses TRBV20-1 and TRBJ2-1, with TRBD2 identical over 9 bases. Germline V gene sequence: CDR1 DFQATT, CDR2 SNEGSKA (reference sequence). With 7 bases clipped from V and 0 bases from J, the junction kept 7 bases outside the gene matches. The CDR3 is 15 amino acids. The CDR3 loop reads CSELAGGLSYNEQFF. As DNA, the CDR3 is TGCAGTGAACTAGCGGGCGGCCTCTCCTACAATGAGCAGTTCTTC.

The chain links TRBV20-1 to TRBJ1-4, with a weak D call TRBD1 (5 bases). CDR1 is DFQATT, CDR2 SNEGSKA, per germline (reference sequence). The V end lost 0 bases, the J end lost 6 bases, and 8 bases lay between the germline ends. This CDR3 is built from 13 residues. The CDR3 DNA sequence: TGCAGTGCTAGAGACAGGGCGGATGAAAAACTGTTTTTT. It encodes CSARDRADEKLFF.

This clonotype was seen many times. The chain links TRBV12-3 or TRBV12-4 to TRBJ2-3; D unclear. Trimming shortened V by 6 bases and J by 2 bases, and 3 bases separated the two germline ends. CDR3 length equals 11 residues. The CDR3 coding sequence is TGTGCCAGCAGGGCCACAGATACGCAGTATTTT. Protein: CASRATDTQYF.